This TCR beta chain was obtained from a study of control samples from healthy donors and cancer patients. Repertoires were generated with immunoSEQ multiplex PCR, while TCRdb's copy carries only in-frame clones and drops some. The sample consists of 120,000 to 150,000 clones, about 90% of them appearing once. The germline V gene encodes CDR1 SGHDT and CDR2 YYEEEE. V was clipped by 2 bases and J by 2 bases; unmatched bases: 2. The CDR3 runs 16 residues. This sequence was found in a man aged 30 to 45 in good health. The sequenced sample consisted of blood. The V gene is TRBV5-6, the J gene TRBJ2-2, with TRBD2 identical over 11 bases. DNA for the CDR3: TGTGCCAGCAGCTTTCTAGCGGGGGGCAACACCGGGGAGCTGTTTTTT. It encodes CASSFLAGGNTGELFF.